These 7 T cell receptor beta chains originate from one sample sequenced in a study of cytomegalovirus exposure and HLA in healthy donors. The PCR used 60 Vbeta and 13 Jbeta primers. The table came from immunoSEQ multiplex PCR; TCRdb's copy has only in-frame clones and leaves some out. Of around 130,000 clones in the sample, roughly 79% were seen once. The sequenced sample was PBMCs. The source of these receptors is a woman between 18 and 29 years old in good health and CMV-seronegative.

This clone was picked up a small number of times. The J gene is TRBJ2-7, the V gene TRBV18, with TRBD2 identical over 8 bases. The CDR3 has 14 residues. Germline CDR1 KGHSH, CDR2 LQKENI. The V and J ends lost 3 bases and 6 bases, in that order; junction bases with no gene match: 7. CDR3 loop: CASSPRAGAGEQYF. In nucleotides, the CDR3 is TGTGCCAGCTCACCCAGAGCGGGAGCAGGCGAGCAGTACTTC.

V usage is TRBV27 and J usage is TRBJ1-1; no firm D call. Germline CDR1 is MNHEY and CDR2 is SMNVEV (reference sequence). The CDR3 extends over 15 amino acids. The V gene lost 1 base and the J gene lost 2 bases, with 11 bases spanning the gap. CDR3 nucleotides: TGTGCCAGCAGTTTATTTGCCAGAAGAAACACTGAAGCTTTCTTT. This translates into CASSLFARRNTEAFF.

The chain recombines TRBV10-3 with TRBJ2-6; 8 bases align to TRBD1. The CDR3 has 18 residues. Germline CDR1 is ENHRY and CDR2 is SYGVKD. The V segment lost 4 bases and the J segment 0 bases; nucleotides outside the gene matches: 8. The chain's CDR3 is CAISARTGLSSGANVLTF. CDR3 nucleotide sequence: TGTGCCATCAGTGCTCGGACAGGGCTGAGCTCTGGGGCCAACGTCCTGACTTTC.

The chain recombines TRBV7-2 with TRBJ2-1; no clear D gene. The V end lost 2 bases, the J end lost 0 bases, and 8 bases lay between the germline ends. The germline CDR1 and CDR2 sequences are SGHTA and FQGNSA. The CDR3 is 15 amino acids. The CDR3 region is CASSLSVGSYNEQFF. The CDR3 DNA follows: TGTGCCAGCAGCTTATCGGTTGGCTCCTACAATGAGCAGTTCTTC.

Only a few counts were recorded for this clone. The V gene is TRBV19, the J gene TRBJ1-2; D remains unclear. Germline V gene data show CDR1 as LNHDA and CDR2 as SQIVND (reference sequence). V was clipped by 7 bases and J by 5 bases, with 11 bases between them. This CDR3 comprises 12 residues. This CDR3 reads CASTSRPYGYTF. The CDR3 DNA reads as TGTGCCAGTACCAGCAGGCCATATGGCTACACCTTC.

This rearrangement joins TRBV2 to TRBJ1-2; no firm D call. V lost 5 bases and J lost 7, with 11 bases in between. The length of the CDR3 is 12 residues. Germline V gene sequence: CDR1 SNHLY, CDR2 FYNNEI. DNA of the CDR3: TGTGCCAGCAGTCTAGGTACCTTTGGCTACACCTTC. Its protein is CASSLGTFGYTF.

This chain connects TRBV2 to TRBJ2-7; TRBD1 is a possible D gene (5 bases). Trimming cost V 4 bases and J 4 bases, with 8 bases left between them. The germline CDR1 and CDR2 sequences are SNHLY and FYNNEI. The CDR3 has 12 residues. CDR3 sequence reads: CASSAGIYEQYF. In DNA, the CDR3 is TGTGCCAGCAGTGCAGGGATATACGAGCAGTACTTC. Complete variable domain (other parts from reference TRBV2 and TRBJ2-7): EPEVTQTPSHQVTQMGQEVILRCVPISNHLYFYWYRQILGQKVEFLVSFYNNEISEKSEIFDDQFSVERPDGSNFTLKIRSTKLEDSAMYFCASSAGIYEQYFGPGTRLTVT.